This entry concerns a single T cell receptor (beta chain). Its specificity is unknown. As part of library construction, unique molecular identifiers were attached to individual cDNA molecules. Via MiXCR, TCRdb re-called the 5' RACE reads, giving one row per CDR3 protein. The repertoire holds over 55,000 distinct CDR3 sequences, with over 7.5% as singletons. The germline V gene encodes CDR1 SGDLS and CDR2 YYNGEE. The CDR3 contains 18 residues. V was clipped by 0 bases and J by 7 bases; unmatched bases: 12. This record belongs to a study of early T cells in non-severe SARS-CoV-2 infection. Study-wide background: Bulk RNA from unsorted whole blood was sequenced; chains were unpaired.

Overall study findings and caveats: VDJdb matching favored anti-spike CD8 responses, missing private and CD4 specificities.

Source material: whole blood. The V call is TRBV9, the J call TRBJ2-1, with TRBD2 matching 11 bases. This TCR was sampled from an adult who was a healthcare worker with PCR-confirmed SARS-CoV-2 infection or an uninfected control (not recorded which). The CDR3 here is CASSVGGSGRVYGNEQFF. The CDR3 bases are TGTGCCAGCAGCGTAGGTGGTAGCGGGAGGGTGTATGGGAATGAGCAGTTCTTC. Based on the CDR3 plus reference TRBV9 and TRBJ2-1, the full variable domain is DSGVTQTPKHLITATGQRVTLRCSPRSGDLSVYWYQQSLDQGLQFLIQYYNGEERAKGNILERFSAQQFPDLHSELNLSSLELGDSALYFCASSVGGSGRVYGNEQFFGPGTRLTVL.